This T cell receptor (beta chain) was recovered during a study of Graves' ophthalmopathy and Graves' hyperthyroidism. Looked up from germline, CDR1 is SGHAT and CDR2 is FQNNGV. The length of the CDR3 is 15 residues. The V end lost 1 base, the J end lost 1 base, and 10 bases lay between the germline ends. In this sample, this clonotype turned up a few times. The antigen remains undetermined. Overall study findings and caveats: Ophthalmopathy progression was predicted by the model at more than 55% sensitivity and less than 75% specificity.

Amplified TCR beta CDR3 regions were obtained using RNA transcripts as template. Scientists carried out first-round RT-PCR using HTBI primers and then a second-round multiplex PCR. TCRdb analysed the multiplex PCR reads with MiXCR anew, one entry per CDR3 protein. This repertoire shows a few hundred thousand distinct CDR3 sequences, approximately 18% found once; its top ten account for roughly 2.3%. The source of this sequence is an adult woman with stable Graves' hyperthyroidism. The chain joins TRBV11-2 to TRBJ2-5; D uncertain. What was sequenced was peripheral blood. The CDR3 region is CASSLVRVPQETQYF. CDR3 nucleotide sequence: TGTGCCAGCAGCTTAGTCAGAGTCCCCCAAGAGACCCAGTACTTC.